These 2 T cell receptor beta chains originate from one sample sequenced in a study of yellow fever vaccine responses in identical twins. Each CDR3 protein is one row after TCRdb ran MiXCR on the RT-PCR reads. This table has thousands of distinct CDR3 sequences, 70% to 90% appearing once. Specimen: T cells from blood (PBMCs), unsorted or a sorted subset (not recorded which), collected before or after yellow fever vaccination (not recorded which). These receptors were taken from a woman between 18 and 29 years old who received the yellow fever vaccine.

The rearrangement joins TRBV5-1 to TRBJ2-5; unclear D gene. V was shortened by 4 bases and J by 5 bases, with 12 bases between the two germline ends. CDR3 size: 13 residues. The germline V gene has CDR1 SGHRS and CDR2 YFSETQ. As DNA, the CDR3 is TGCGCCAGCAGCCATCTAAGAGTGGAGACCCAGTACTTC. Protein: CASSHLRVETQYF.

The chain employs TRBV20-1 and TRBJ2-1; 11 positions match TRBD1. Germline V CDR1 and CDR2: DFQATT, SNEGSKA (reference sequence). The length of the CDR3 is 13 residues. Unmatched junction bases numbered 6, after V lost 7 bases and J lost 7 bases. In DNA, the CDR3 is TGCAGTGTTGTGGGACAGGGGGGGAATGAGCAGTTCTTC. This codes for CSVVGQGGNEQFF.